This T cell receptor beta chain was sequenced for a study of blood T cell repertoires in COVID-19. Study-wide context: Samples of COVID-19 (acute and convalescent) were obtained from the United States, Italy and Spain. Sample material is recorded as cDNA or gDNA derived from T cells, B-cell-depleted T cells, or PBMCs.

Profiled with immunoSEQ multiplex PCR; TCRdb holds only in-frame clones, not every one. Here the sample spans approximately 470,000 clones, roughly 88% being singletons. The CDR3 sequence is 14 residues long. V shed 6 bases, J shed 7 bases, and the junction held 6 bases outside the gene matches. Germline loops: CDR1 MNHEY, CDR2 SMNVEV (reference sequence). In regard to this clone: Other DNA variants within this sample encode the same CDR3.

This receptor was identified in a human donor in a cohort sampled during active COVID-19. The sample was peripheral blood. V and J are TRBV27 and TRBJ1-4; 9 nucleotides align to TRBD1. This chain's CDR3 is CASRLQGAGEKLFF. The CDR3 DNA follows: TGTGCCAGCAGATTACAGGGGGCGGGTGAAAAACTGTTTTTT.